This is a list of T cell receptor beta chains from one sample in a study of monozygotic twins with inflammatory bowel disease. From its re-call of the 5' RACE reads, TCRdb lists each CDR3 protein once, without DNA. This sample carries tens of thousands of distinct CDR3 sequences, with 7.4% going to the ten biggest clones. Material: blood. The receptors were sampled from a human donor with ulcerative colitis or Crohn's disease, or a healthy co-twin of an affected twin (not recorded which). Each CDR3 is given with its conserved first and last residue.

>TRBV27|TRBJ1-2
CASSLRAGGGGYTF
>TRBV5-6|TRBJ2-5
CASRFGRRETQYF
>TRBV20-1|TRBJ1-4
CSAPTLANEKLFF
>TRBV7-3|TRBJ2-3
CASSLSGGPTDTQYF
>TRBV7-6|TRBJ2-3
CASSPWTRSTDTQYF
>TRBV19|TRBJ1-5
CASRTGGSNQPQHF
>TRBV9|TRBJ2-1
CASSVSSAGNEQFF
>TRBV7-9|TRBJ2-2
CASSFGAGGPGGELFF
>TRBV4-1|TRBJ2-4
CASSQEDYHEWGAKNIQYF
>TRBV6-1|TRBJ2-5
CASSALVEETQYF
>TRBV20-1|TRBJ2-5
CSASQPGANQETQYF
>TRBV2|TRBJ1-1
CASSRDRNTEAFF
>TRBV5-1|TRBJ1-4
CASRTSTNEKLFF
>TRBV7-2|TRBJ2-7
CASSIGDRSPYEQYF
>TRBV5-1|TRBJ2-1
CASSSGQKFYNEQFF
>TRBV27|TRBJ1-2
CASSLTPFGAANYGYTF
>TRBV11-2|TRBJ2-3
CASSSALTDTQYF
>TRBV20-1|TRBJ1-1
CSARDLSTGYTEAFF
>TRBV6-2/TRBV6-3|TRBJ1-2
CASSYPAAGSYTF
>TRBV5-4|TRBJ2-1
CASSSGLNEQFF
>TRBV19|TRBJ1-3
CASSKLAPGGNTIYF
>TRBV5-6|TRBJ1-1
CASTGIQGADTEAFF
>TRBV7-9|TRBJ1-6
CASSLGQVGSPLHF